This is a list of T cell receptor beta chains from one sample in a study of identical twins. MiXCR, run by TCRdb on the 5' RACE reads, gives a single entry per CDR3 protein. The sample lists 350,000 to 400,000 distinct CDR3 sequences; roughly 9% were seen once. The sequencing sample was made of naive T cells sorted from blood. These receptors came from a woman aged 45-59 years in good health. Both conserved end residues are part of each CDR3. Fields, in order: clone size, J gene, D gene, V gene, CDR3 protein, CDR3 DNA. A D gene is named only where the DNA matches it firmly. Some rows have no size entry. The others give once, few or many, or a class for an expanded clone.

many TRBJ2-5 - TRBV29-1 CSAAGVIVGTQYF TGCAGCGCAGCCGGGGTAATCGTCGGAACCCAGTACTTC
- TRBJ2-5 TRBD1 TRBV27 CASSLGGQGSETQYF TGTGCCAGCAGTTTGGGGGGACAGGGAAGCGAGACCCAGTACTTC
few TRBJ1-1 - TRBV5-6 CASRPITWGNTEAFF TGTGCCAGCAGACCAATTACTTGGGGGAACACTGAAGCTTTCTTT
- TRBJ2-5 - TRBV29-1 CAGRGRLQETQYF TGTGCCGGTAGGGGCAGATTACAAGAGACCCAGTACTTC
- TRBJ2-3 TRBD2 TRBV28 CASRRGAGTDTQYF TGTGCCAGCAGGCGGGGGGCAGGCACAGATACGCAGTATTTT
few TRBJ2-7 - TRBV30 CAWERNYEQYF TGTGCCTGGGAGAGGAACTACGAGCAGTACTTC
many TRBJ2-5 TRBD2 TRBV29-1 CSVEGLAGPETQYF TGCAGCGTTGAGGGGCTAGCGGGCCCAGAGACCCAGTACTTC
- TRBJ2-3 TRBD1 TRBV29-1 CSGGQGLDTQYF TGCAGCGGAGGACAGGGCTTGGATACGCAGTATTTT
- TRBJ2-1 TRBD2 TRBV7-9 CASRGGDEQFF TGTGCCAGCAGGGGGGGGGATGAGCAGTTCTTC
- TRBJ1-1 - TRBV5-1 CASSLRQMNTEAFF TGCGCCAGCAGCCTACGACAGATGAACACTGAAGCTTTCTTT
many TRBJ1-4 - TRBV9 CASSAEGRGGTNEKLFF TGTGCCAGCAGCGCCGAGGGTAGGGGAGGGACTAATGAAAAACTGTTTTTT
- TRBJ2-3 TRBD1 TRBV3-1 CASSQTGTDTQYF TGTGCCAGCAGCCAGACAGGGACAGATACGCAGTATTTT
- TRBJ2-2 - TRBV7-9 CASSLRRDGAGELFF TGTGCCAGCAGCTTACGGCGGGATGGGGCCGGGGAGCTGTTTTTT
few TRBJ1-3 TRBD1 TRBV20-1 CSAITFFTGDTGNTIYF TGCAGTGCCATTACTTTCTTCACAGGGGACACTGGAAACACCATATATTTT
few TRBJ1-1 - TRBV11-3 CASSFLDGPTEAFF TGTGCCAGCAGCTTTCTGGACGGGCCCACTGAAGCTTTCTTT
many TRBJ1-5 - TRBV20-1 CSARVGEGNQPQHF TGCAGTGCTAGAGTAGGGGAGGGGAATCAGCCCCAGCATTTT